This TCR beta chain was recorded in a study of cytomegalovirus exposure and HLA in healthy donors. The germline V gene encodes CDR1 ENHRY and CDR2 SYGVKD. Trimming took off 4 bases at V and 3 bases at J, with 13 bases between the two ends. The length of the CDR3 is 14 residues. PCR was performed using 60 Vbeta and 13 Jbeta primers. Method: immunoSEQ multiplex PCR; TCRdb's copy keeps in-frame clones and lacks some. The table shows 200,000 to 250,000 clones, with 76% occurring only once. This chain uses TRBV10-3 with TRBJ2-7, with a weak D call TRBD1 (5 bases). Sample: PBMCs. The sequence derives from a man between 18 and 29 years old in good health and CMV-seronegative. The CDR3 is CAISVDSGIYEQYF. The CDR3 DNA reads TGTGCCATCAGTGTTGACTCAGGGATCTACGAGCAGTACTTC.